This T cell receptor beta chain was obtained from a study of shared clonotypes between healthy human individuals. Study summary: A donor's plate count was three for CD4 naive and three for CD4 memory; CD8 naive had two and CD8 memory one.

Study results and limitations: Blood alone was sampled, and tissue repertoires likely differ. Donor clonotype sharing was expected to depend on sequencing depth.

Replicate PCRs run on sorted subsets employed 200 ng DNA, roughly 30,000 T cell genomes. Profiling relied on immunoSEQ multiplex PCR, and the TCRdb table lists in-frame clones only, not all of them. The sample lists over a million clones, 60% to 80% seen once, with roughly 1.5% in the top ten. The germline V gene encodes CDR1 ENHRY and CDR2 SYGVKD. CDR3 length equals 14 residues. Trimming took 1 base from V and 2 from J, leaving 6 bases between them. As regards this clone: Its antigen is still unknown.

The TCR originated in a man younger than 30 in good health. This chain connects TRBV10-3 to TRBJ2-1; possibly TRBD1 for D (5 bases). The specimen was memory CD4+ T cells sorted from blood. Subset: CD45RA-negative fraction. CDR3 residues: CAISELGPYNEQFF. The CDR3 DNA sequence: TGTGCCATCAGTGAGTTGGGGCCCTACAATGAGCAGTTCTTC.